These 3 T cell receptor beta chains originate from one sample sequenced in a study of Ad26.COV2.S vaccination and SARS-CoV-2 variants. Described treatment: about 20 received Ad26.COV2.S at low or high dose, single or two shots; a few received placebo; per-sample allocation not given. Sample collection was performed on day 63 after the first vaccine or placebo injection. Libraries were prepared by immunoSEQ multiplex PCR; TCRdb keeps only in-frame clonotypes and omits some of them. The sample includes more than 300,000 clones, 85% to 90% of them seen just once. The sequences come from peripheral blood, collected in a trial of Ad26.COV2.S vaccine versus placebo. These receptors were taken from a person between 18 and 59 years old who received the Ad26.COV2.S COVID-19 vaccine or a placebo.

This rearrangement joins TRBV2 to TRBJ2-5, with D perhaps TRBD1 (5 bases). CDR3 size: 13 residues. Between the trimmed V and J ends, which lost 5 bases and 5 bases, there was a span of 12 bases. Germline-derived CDR1 and CDR2 are SNHLY and FYNNEI. The CDR3 region is CASSQDIPETQYF. The DNA for the CDR3 is TGTGCCAGCAGTCAGGACATCCCGGAGACCCAGTACTTC.

The gene calls are TRBV3-1 (or the pseudogene TRBV3-2) and TRBJ2-7; TRBD2 matches at 12 bases. After removal of 0 bases from V and 9 bases from J, the junction contained 6 bases not matched to a gene. Per germline, CDR1 LGHDT and CDR2 YNNKEL (reference sequence). The CDR3 sequence is 15 residues long. DNA of the CDR3: TGTGCCAGCAGCCAAGAACCTAGCGGGGGGGCAGGGCAGTACTTC. Its protein is CASSQEPSGGAGQYF.

The V call is TRBV5-4, the J call TRBJ2-3; D may be TRBD2 (7 bases). This CDR3 is built from 15 residues. Trimming pared 2 bases from V and 0 bases from J, leaving 10 bases between. Germline V CDR1 and CDR2: SGHNT, YYREEE (reference sequence). The DNA of the CDR3 is TGTGCCAGCAGCTTCGCGGGGGCTAGCACAGATACGCAGTATTTT. Amino acids: CASSFAGASTDTQYF. Looking up the rest from reference TRBV5-4 and TRBJ2-3 gives the full variable domain: ETGVTQSPTHLIKTRGQQVTLRCSSQSGHNTVSWYQQALGQGPQFIFQYYREEENGRGNFPPRFSGLQFPNYSSELNVNALELDDSALYLCASSFAGASTDTQYFGPGTRLTVL.